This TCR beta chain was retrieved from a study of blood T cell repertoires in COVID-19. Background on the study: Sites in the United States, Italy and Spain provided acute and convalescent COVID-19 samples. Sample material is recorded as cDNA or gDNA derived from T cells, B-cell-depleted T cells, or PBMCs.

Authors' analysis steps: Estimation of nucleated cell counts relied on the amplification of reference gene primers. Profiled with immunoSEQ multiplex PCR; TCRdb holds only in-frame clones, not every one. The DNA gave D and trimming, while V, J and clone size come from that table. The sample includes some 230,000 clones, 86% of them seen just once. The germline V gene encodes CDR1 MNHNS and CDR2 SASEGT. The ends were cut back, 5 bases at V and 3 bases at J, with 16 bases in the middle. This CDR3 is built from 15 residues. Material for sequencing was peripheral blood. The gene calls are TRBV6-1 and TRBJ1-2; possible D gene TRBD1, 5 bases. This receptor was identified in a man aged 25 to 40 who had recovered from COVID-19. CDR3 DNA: TGTGCCAGCAGTTTTCCACAGGAGGGAGACTATGGCTACACCTTC. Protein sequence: CASSFPQEGDYGYTF.